In this sample, the clone carrying this T cell receptor beta chain turned up a few times. What it recognizes is unknown. A single record per CDR3 protein comes from TCRdb applying MiXCR to the 5' RACE reads. The sample has about 170,000 distinct CDR3 sequences, 10% to 15% seen once. This entry comes from a study of T-cell memory formation after mild COVID-19. General observations from the study: The CD4+ clones that contracted clustered mainly within CM and EM, and the CD8+ clones concentrated in EMRA.

This CDR3 is 14 amino acids long. The germline gives CDR1 MNHNY, CDR2 SVGAGI (reference sequence). Trimming took 6 bases from V and 3 from J; bases not matched to a gene: 6. The TCR was taken from a man younger than 30 who had mild COVID-19 (a few samples of this study predate the infection). Cell type and time point are not known. J is TRBJ2-3 and V is TRBV6-6; 7 positions agree with TRBD1. Sequenced input: PBMCs or a T cell subset sorted from them (not recorded which). This CDR3 reads CASRTTDRTDTQYF. The CDR3 region has the DNA TGTGCCAGCAGAACCACGGACAGGACAGATACGCAGTATTTT.